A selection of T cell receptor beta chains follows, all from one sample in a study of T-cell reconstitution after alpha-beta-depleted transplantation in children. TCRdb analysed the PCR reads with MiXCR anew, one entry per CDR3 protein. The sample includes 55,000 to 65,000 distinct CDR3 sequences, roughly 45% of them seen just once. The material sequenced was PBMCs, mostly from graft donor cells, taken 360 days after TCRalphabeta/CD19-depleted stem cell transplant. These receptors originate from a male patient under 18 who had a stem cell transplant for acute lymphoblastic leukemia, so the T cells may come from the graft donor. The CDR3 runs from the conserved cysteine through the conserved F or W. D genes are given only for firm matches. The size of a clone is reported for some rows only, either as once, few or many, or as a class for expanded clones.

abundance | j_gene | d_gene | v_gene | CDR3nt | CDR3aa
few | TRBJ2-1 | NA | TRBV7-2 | TGTGCCAGCAGCTTAGGTGGGAGAAGGGCCTACAATGAGCAGTTCTTC | CASSLGGRRAYNEQFF
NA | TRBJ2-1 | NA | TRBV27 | TGTGCCAGCCAACATTCGAGTATAGGTGAGCAGTTCTTC | CASQHSSIGEQFF
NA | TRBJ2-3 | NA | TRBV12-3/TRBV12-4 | TGTGCCAGCAGTACCACTTCCCCGGCGCCGGTACGTTTT | CASSTTSPAPVRF
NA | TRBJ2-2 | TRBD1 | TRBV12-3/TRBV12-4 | TGTGCCAGCAGTTTGAGGGGACAGGGGGCCACCGGGGAGCTGTTTTTT | CASSLRGQGATGELFF
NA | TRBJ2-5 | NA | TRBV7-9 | TGTGCCAGCAGCTCCTCGGGGCTATCAGAGACCCAGTACTTC | CASSSSGLSETQYF
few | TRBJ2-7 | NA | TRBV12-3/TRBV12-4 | TGTGCCAGCAGCCCCCCGGGGTACCCCTACGAGCAGTACTTC | CASSPPGYPYEQYF
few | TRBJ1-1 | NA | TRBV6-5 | TGTGCCAGCAGGCGGGACGGATTGAACACTGAAGCTTTCTTT | CASRRDGLNTEAFF
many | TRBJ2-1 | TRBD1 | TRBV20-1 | TGCAGTGCTAGAGGATGGACAGGGGATGAGCAGTTCTTC | CSARGWTGDEQFF
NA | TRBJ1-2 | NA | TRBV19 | TGTGCCAGTAGTTTGGGATATGGCTACAGCTTC | CASSLGYGYSF
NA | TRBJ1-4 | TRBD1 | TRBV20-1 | TGCAGTGCTAGAGGGGACAGGCTAAATGAAAAACTGTTTTTT | CSARGDRLNEKLFF
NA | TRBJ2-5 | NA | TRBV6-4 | TGTGCCAGCAGAGCCTCGGGGACGACGAAGACCCAGTACTTC | CASRASGTTKTQYF
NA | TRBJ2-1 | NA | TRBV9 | TGTGCCAGCAGCGTTCAGGGAGGAGTGTCCTACAATGAGCAGTTCTTC | CASSVQGGVSYNEQFF
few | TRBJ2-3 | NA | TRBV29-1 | TGCAGCGTTCTCACCGGGACACCCTTCGACACAGATACGCAGTATTTT | CSVLTGTPFDTDTQYF
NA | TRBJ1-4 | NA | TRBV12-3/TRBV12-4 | TGTGCCAGCAGTTTCCTTGCAACTAATGAAAAACTGTTTTTT | CASSFLATNEKLFF
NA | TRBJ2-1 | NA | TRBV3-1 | TGTGCCAGCAGCCCCCGTAATCATAATGAGCAGTTCTTC | CASSPRNHNEQFF
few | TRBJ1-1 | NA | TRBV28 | TGTGCCAGCAGTTCGCCGAGCACTGAAGCTTTCTTT | CASSSPSTEAFF
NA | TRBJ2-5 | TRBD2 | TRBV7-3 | TGTGCCAGCAGCTTAACGAGGGAGGGCCAAGAGACCCAGTACTTC | CASSLTREGQETQYF
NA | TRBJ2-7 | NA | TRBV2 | TGTGCCAGCAGTGAAGCGGCGGCCTACGAGCAGTACTTC | CASSEAAAYEQYF
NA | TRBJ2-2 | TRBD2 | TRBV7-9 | TGTGCCAGCAGCCCTACTAGCGGGGGCTTCACCGGGGAGCTGTTTTTT | CASSPTSGGFTGELFF
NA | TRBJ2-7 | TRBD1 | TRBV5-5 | TGTGCCAGCAGCTCCCGGGACAGCTCCTACGAGCAGTACTTC | CASSSRDSSYEQYF
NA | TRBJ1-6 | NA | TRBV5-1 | TGCGCCAGCAGCTTGGCTCTTGTGGATTCACCCCTCCACTTT | CASSLALVDSPLHF
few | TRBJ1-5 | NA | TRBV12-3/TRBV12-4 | TGTGCCAGCAGTTTAGGTAGCTCAATTAATCAGCCCCAGCATTTT | CASSLGSSINQPQHF
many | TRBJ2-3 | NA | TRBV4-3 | TGCGCCAGCAGCCAAATAAGACAATCGGTAGGGGTCGATACGCAGTATTTT | CASSQIRQSVGVDTQYF
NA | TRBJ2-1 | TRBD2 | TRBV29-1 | TGCAGCGTTGAAGAAGAACTAGCGGGAGTCCACAATGAGCAGTTCTTC | CSVEEELAGVHNEQFF
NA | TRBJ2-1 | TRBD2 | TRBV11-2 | TGTGCCAGCAGCCTAGGGACTAGCGGGAGGGCCTACAATGAGCAGTTCTTC | CASSLGTSGRAYNEQFF
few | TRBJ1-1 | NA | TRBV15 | TGTGCCACCAGCAGAGATTGGCGGACCATGAACACTGAAGCTTTCTTT | CATSRDWRTMNTEAFF
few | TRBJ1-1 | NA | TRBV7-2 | TGTGCCAGCAGCTTACGGCAGGGAAAAGCTTTCTTT | CASSLRQGKAFF
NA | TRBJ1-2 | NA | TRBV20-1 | TGCAGTGCTGAGGGGGCTAACTATGGCTACACCTTC | CSAEGANYGYTF
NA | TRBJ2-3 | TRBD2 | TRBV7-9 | TGTGCCAGCAGCTTTAGCGGGAGCACAGATACGCAGTATTTT | CASSFSGSTDTQYF
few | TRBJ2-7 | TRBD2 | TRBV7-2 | TGTGCCAGCAGCAGCGGGATTTCCTCCTACGAGCAGTACTTC | CASSSGISSYEQYF
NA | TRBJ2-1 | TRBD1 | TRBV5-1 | TGCGCCAGCAGCTATCCGGACAGGTCGGCTTACAATGAGCAGTTCTTC | CASSYPDRSAYNEQFF
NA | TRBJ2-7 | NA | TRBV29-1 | TGCAGCGTTGGATGGGCCAACTTGGGCTACGAGCAGTACTTC | CSVGWANLGYEQYF
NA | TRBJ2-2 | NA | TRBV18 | TGTGCCAGCTCACCTATAAGCGGGGAGCTGTTTTTT | CASSPISGELFF
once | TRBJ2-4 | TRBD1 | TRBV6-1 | TGTGCCAGCAGCCGGACAGGGATGACCAAAAACATTCAGTACTTC | CASSRTGMTKNIQYF
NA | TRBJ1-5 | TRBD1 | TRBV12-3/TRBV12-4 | TGTGCCAGCAGGGAAGGACAGGGCAATCAGCCCCAGCATTTT | CASREGQGNQPQHF
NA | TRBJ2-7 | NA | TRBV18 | TGTGCCAGCTCACCAGAGAGAGGCGAGCAGTACTTC | CASSPERGEQYF
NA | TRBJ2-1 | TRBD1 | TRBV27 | TGTGCCAGCAGTTTAGGGGACAGCTCCTACAATGAGCAGTTCTTC | CASSLGDSSYNEQFF
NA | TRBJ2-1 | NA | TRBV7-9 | TGTGCCAGCGGAAAACAGGTTTACAATGAGCAGTTCTTC | CASGKQVYNEQFF
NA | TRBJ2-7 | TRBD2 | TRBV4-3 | TGCGCCAGCAGCCAAGGGGCGGGGGGTGTCTACGAGCAGTACTTC | CASSQGAGGVYEQYF
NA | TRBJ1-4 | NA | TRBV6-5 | TGTGCCAGCAGTTACTCGATAGGGGTGCAGGAAAAACTGTTTTTT | CASSYSIGVQEKLFF
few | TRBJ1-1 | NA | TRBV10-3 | TGTGCCATCAGGGAATCGGGGACTGAAGCTTTCTTT | CAIRESGTEAFF